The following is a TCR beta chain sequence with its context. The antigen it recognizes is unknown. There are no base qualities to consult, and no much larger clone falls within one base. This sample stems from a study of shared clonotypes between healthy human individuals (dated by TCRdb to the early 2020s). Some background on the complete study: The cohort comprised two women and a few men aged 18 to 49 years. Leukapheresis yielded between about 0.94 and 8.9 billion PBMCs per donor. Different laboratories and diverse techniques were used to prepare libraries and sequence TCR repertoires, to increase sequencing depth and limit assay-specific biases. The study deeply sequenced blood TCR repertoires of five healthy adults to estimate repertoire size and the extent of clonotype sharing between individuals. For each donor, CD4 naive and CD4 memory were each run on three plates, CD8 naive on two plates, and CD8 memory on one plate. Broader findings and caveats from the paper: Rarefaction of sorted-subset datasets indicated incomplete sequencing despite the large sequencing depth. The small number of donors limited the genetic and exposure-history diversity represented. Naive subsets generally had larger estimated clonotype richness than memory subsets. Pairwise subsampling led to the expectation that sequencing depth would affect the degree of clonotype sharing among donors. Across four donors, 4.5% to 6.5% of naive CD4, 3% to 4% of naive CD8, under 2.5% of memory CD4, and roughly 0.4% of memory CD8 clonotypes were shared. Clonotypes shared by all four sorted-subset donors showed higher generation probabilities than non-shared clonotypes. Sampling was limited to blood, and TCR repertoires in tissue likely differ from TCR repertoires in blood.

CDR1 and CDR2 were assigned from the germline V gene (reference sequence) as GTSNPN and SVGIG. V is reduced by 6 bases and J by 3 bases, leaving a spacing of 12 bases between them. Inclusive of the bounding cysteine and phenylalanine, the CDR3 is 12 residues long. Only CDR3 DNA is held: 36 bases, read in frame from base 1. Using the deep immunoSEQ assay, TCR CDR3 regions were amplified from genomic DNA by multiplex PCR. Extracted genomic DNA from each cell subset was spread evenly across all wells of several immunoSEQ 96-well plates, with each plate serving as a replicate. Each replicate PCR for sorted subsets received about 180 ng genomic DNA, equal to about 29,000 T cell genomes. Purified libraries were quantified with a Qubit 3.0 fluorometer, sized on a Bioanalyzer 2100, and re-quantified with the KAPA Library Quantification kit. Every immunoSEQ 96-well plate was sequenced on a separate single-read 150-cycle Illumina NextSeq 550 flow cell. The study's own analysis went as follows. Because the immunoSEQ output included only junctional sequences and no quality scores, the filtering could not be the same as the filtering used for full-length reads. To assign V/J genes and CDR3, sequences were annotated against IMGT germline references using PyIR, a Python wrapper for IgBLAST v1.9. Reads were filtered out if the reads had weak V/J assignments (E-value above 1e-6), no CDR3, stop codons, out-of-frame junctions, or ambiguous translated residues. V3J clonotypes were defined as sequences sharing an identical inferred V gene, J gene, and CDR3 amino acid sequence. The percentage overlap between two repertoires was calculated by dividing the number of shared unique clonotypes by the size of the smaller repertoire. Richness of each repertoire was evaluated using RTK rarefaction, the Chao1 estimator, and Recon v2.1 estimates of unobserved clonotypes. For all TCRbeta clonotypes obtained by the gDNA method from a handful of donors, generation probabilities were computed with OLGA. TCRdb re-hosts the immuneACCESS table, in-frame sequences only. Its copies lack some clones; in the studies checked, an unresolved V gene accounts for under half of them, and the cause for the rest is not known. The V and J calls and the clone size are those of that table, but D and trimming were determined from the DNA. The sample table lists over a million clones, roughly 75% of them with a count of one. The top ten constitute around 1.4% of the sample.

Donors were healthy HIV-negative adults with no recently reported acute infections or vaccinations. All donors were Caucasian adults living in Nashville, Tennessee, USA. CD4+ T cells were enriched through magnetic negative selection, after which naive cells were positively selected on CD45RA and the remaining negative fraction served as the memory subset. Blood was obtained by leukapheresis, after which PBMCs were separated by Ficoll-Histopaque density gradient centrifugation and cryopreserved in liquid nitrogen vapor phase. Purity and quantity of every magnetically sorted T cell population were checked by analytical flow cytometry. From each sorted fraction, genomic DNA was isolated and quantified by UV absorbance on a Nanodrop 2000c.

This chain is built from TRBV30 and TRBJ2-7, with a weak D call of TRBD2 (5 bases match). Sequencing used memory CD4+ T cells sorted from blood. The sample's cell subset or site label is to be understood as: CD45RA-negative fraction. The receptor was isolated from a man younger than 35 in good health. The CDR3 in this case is CACNGLGYEQYF. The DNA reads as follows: TGTGCCTGCAACGGACTGGGCTACGAGCAGTACTTC. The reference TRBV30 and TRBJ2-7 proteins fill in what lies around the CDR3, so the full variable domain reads SQTIHQWPATLVQPVGSPLSLECTVEGTSNPNLYWYRQAAGRGLQLLFYSVGIGQISSEVPQNLSASRPQDRQFILSSKKLLLSDSGFYLCACNGLGYEQYFGPGTRLTVT.